Listed here are 7 T cell receptor beta chains from one sample, sequenced in a study of T-cell reconstitution after alpha-beta-depleted transplantation in children. A TCRbeta library incorporating unique molecular identifiers was prepared. TCRdb recomputed calls from the PCR reads with MiXCR, one row per CDR3 protein. The top ten hold less than 4.5% of the sample, which has about 610,000 distinct CDR3 sequences, over 9.5% seen once. The input for sequencing was PBMCs from the stem cell graft donor, taken from the stem cell graft. These receptor sequences come from a human donor who donated a stem cell graft to a child with acute myeloid leukemia.

This clonotype has just a few counts. The chain uses TRBV20-1 and TRBJ1-6; D gene unclear. The CDR3 extends over 14 amino acids. With 0 bases removed from V and 7 bases from J, the gap between germline ends came to 10 bases. Germline assignment: CDR1 DFQATT and CDR2 SNEGSKA (reference sequence). This CDR3 reads CSARDQNGNSPLHF. The CDR3 DNA sequence: TGCAGTGCTAGAGATCAAAACGGAAATTCACCCCTCCACTTT.

This clonotype was seen only a few times. The J gene is TRBJ2-5, the V gene TRBV28; 7 bases align to TRBD2. The junction had 13 bases not matched to a gene; V was cut back by 5 bases and J by 1 base. This CDR3 contains 17 residues. Germline V CDR1 and CDR2: MDHEN, SYDVKM. The CDR3 is CASSPLDGTIAQETQYF. In DNA form, the CDR3 reads TGTGCCAGCAGTCCTCTCGATGGGACTATTGCCCAAGAGACCCAGTACTTC.

The chain carries TRBV20-1 and TRBJ2-7; D gene unclear. The germline gives CDR1 DFQATT, CDR2 SNEGSKA (reference sequence). V lost 6 bases, J lost 3 bases, and 3 bases lay in between. The CDR3 length is 9 residues. As DNA, the CDR3 is TGCAGTGCCCACTACGAGCAGTACTTC. Translating it yields CSAHYEQYF.

This clonotype has at least ten counts. This chain joins TRBV4-2 and TRBJ2-2; 7 bases fit TRBD2. The CDR3 covers 17 residues. The V and J ends lost 1 base and 0 bases, in that order; junction bases with no gene match: 5. The germline gives CDR1 LGHNA, CDR2 YNFKEQ. The CDR3 reads CASSQALAGANTGELFF. CDR3 nucleotide sequence: TGTGCCAGCAGCCAAGCCCTGGCGGGGGCGAACACCGGGGAGCTGTTTTTT.

This clonotype was counted only a few times. V is TRBV20-1 and J is TRBJ2-1, with TRBD1 matching 12 bases. CDR1 is DFQATT, CDR2 SNEGSKA, per germline (reference sequence). The CDR3 totals 14 residues. The V segment lost 6 bases and the J segment 7 bases; nucleotides outside the gene matches: 7. Here the CDR3 reads CSAQGQGAGNEQFF. CDR3 coding DNA: TGCAGTGCCCAGGGACAGGGGGCGGGTAATGAGCAGTTCTTC.

This chain joins TRBV5-1 and TRBJ2-2, with a tentative D call TRBD1 (5 bases). There are 15 residues in the CDR3. Per germline, CDR1 SGHRS and CDR2 YFSETQ. V dropped 3 bases and J dropped 4 bases, with 13 bases sitting between them. CDR3 in DNA: TGCGCCAGCAGCTGGAAGGACACGTCCACCGGGGAGCTGTTTTTT. It yields the protein CASSWKDTSTGELFF. The full variable domain, with the rest looked up from reference TRBV5-1 and TRBJ2-2, is KAGVTQTPRYLIKTRGQQVTLSCSPISGHRSVSWYQQTPGQGLQFLFEYFSETQRNKGNFPGRFSGRQFSNSRSEMNVSTLELGDSALYLCASSWKDTSTGELFFGEGSRLTVL.

This clonotype was counted at least ten times. The chain combines TRBV4-1 with TRBJ2-7; 7 bases fit TRBD2. Germline CDR1 MGHRA, CDR2 YSYEKL. The CDR3 runs 14 residues. With V trimmed by 0 bases and J by 3 bases, 2 bases remained unmatched. The CDR3 sequence is CASSQDWGGYEQYF. CDR3 sequence (DNA): TGCGCCAGCAGCCAAGATTGGGGGGGCTACGAGCAGTACTTC.